This TCR beta chain originates from a study of glioma-infiltrating T cells. The iRepertoire nested amplicon-rescue multiplex PCR amplified TCR alpha and beta CDR3s from RNA. TCRdb fed the multiplex PCR reads into MiXCR, producing one record per CDR3 protein. Of about 140,000 distinct CDR3 sequences in the sample, about two fifths are singletons; the top ten hold around 18%. Unmatched junction bases numbered 2, after V lost 4 bases and J lost 1 base. The length of the CDR3 is 15 residues. Germline CDR1 ENHRY, CDR2 SYGVKD. Source material: glioma tissue, nonneoplastic brain tissue, or PBMCs (not recorded which). This sequence originates from a human donor with low-grade glioma or glioblastoma, undergoing nonglioma brain surgery, or in good health (not recorded which). J is TRBJ2-3 and V is TRBV10-3; 10 bases fit TRBD2. The DNA of the CDR3 is TGTGCCATCAGTGGCAGCGGGGGGGGCACAGATACGCAGTATTTT. This encodes CAISGSGGGTDTQYF.